A single sample is the source of the 10 T cell receptor beta chains below, sequenced in a study of T cell clones after liver transplantation. Sequenced by immunoSEQ multiplex PCR; TCRdb stores in-frame clones only, minus some. The sample yields about 120,000 clones, about nine tenths seen once. Sequencing used CD4+ T cells from blood, obtained 12 months after liver transplant. The receptors stem from a human patient who received a liver transplant. Some T cells may originate from the graft donor.

V gene TRBV18 combines with J gene TRBJ2-2, with TRBD1 matching over 10 bases. Germline CDR1 and CDR2: KGHSH and LQKENI. Trimming took 3 bases from V and 9 from J; bases not matched to a gene: 7. The CDR3 sequence is 15 residues long. The CDR3 protein is CASSPTTGGGWELFF. The CDR3 DNA is TGTGCCAGCTCACCCACGACAGGGGGCGGATGGGAGCTGTTTTTT.

This clone showed up just once. This chain links TRBV6-1 with TRBJ1-4; D is perhaps TRBD1 (6 bases). This CDR3 is 14 amino acids long. Trimming pared 6 bases from V and 8 bases from J, leaving 16 bases between. Germline V gives CDR1 MNHNS, CDR2 SASEGT. The CDR3 here is CASSLQGFLEKLFF. DNA of the CDR3: TGTGCCAGCAGCTTACAGGGTTTTCTCGAAAAACTGTTTTTT.

For this clone: Mismatch with germline at one junction end may stem from a read error. The chain joins TRBV6-6 to TRBJ1-3; D call uncertain. The germline V gene encodes CDR1 MNHNY and CDR2 SVGAGI (reference sequence). There are 13 residues in the CDR3. CDR3 sequence reads: CASSPITDSPPDF. The CDR3, as DNA: TGTGCCAGCAGTCCAATAACCGACTCTCCTCCAGATTTT.

The chain uses TRBV9 and TRBJ2-2, with a tentative D call TRBD1 (5 bases). The ends were cut back, 4 bases at V and 6 bases at J, with 13 bases in the middle. This CDR3 has 14 amino acids. Germline V gene data show CDR1 as SGDLS and CDR2 as YYNGEE. CDR3 region: CASSPFQGPGELFF. The CDR3 bases are TGTGCCAGCAGCCCATTTCAGGGCCCCGGGGAGCTGTTTTTT.

V is TRBV5-4 and J is TRBJ2-3, with a possible D match to TRBD1 (7 bases). Trimming cost V 3 bases and J 6 bases, with 14 bases left between them. Germline CDR1 SGHNT, CDR2 YYREEE (reference sequence). This CDR3 has 14 residues. CDR3 amino acids: CASSSTQGRDTQYF. DNA of the CDR3: TGTGCCAGCAGCTCGACACAGGGGAGGGATACGCAGTATTTT.

The V gene is TRBV14, the J gene TRBJ2-4; 8 bases line up with TRBD1. The CDR3 spans 17 residues. The ends lost 0 bases at V and 7 bases at J; junction bases unmatched: 11. The germline V gene encodes CDR1 SGHDN and CDR2 FVKESK. This CDR3 is CASSQDAEWTGSNIQYF. CDR3 nucleotide sequence: TGTGCCAGCAGCCAAGATGCGGAATGGACAGGGAGCAACATTCAGTACTTC. Looking up the rest from reference TRBV14 and TRBJ2-4 gives the full variable domain: EAGVTQFPSHSVIEKGQTVTLRCDPISGHDNLYWYRRVMGKEIKFLLHFVKESKQDESGMPNNRFLAERTGGTYSTLKVQPAELEDSGVYFCASSQDAEWTGSNIQYFGAGTRLSVL.

V and J are TRBV27 and TRBJ1-2; D possibly corresponds to TRBD1 (5 bases). The CDR3 length is 17 residues. Trimming cost V 8 bases and J 2 bases, with 24 bases left between them. CDR1 is MNHEY, CDR2 SMNVEV, per germline (reference sequence). The CDR3 DNA is TGTGCCAGCCTCCGCAAGATCACACTGGGGCGAAACTATGGCTACACCTTC. This translates into CASLRKITLGRNYGYTF.

The genes are TRBV18 and TRBJ1-1, with D possibly being TRBD1 (5 bases). V lost 3 bases and J 2 bases, leaving 13 bases between the germline ends. This CDR3 contains 15 residues. Germline V gene sequence: CDR1 KGHSH, CDR2 LQKENI. CDR3 sequence (DNA): TGTGCCAGCTCACCGCTCCTGACAGTAAACACTGAAGCTTTCTTT. Translating it yields CASSPLLTVNTEAFF.

The chain has TRBV27 and TRBJ2-3; maybe TRBD2 (5 bases). The CDR3 length is 14 residues. Trimming pared 3 bases from V and 3 bases from J, leaving 10 bases between. Germline V CDR1 and CDR2: MNHEY, SMNVEV (reference sequence). The CDR3 is CASSFLGVTDTQYF. In nucleotides, the CDR3 is TGTGCCAGCAGTTTCTTGGGAGTAACAGATACGCAGTATTTT.

This chain joins TRBV29-1 and TRBJ2-7, with TRBD1 matching over 8 bases. With V trimmed by 7 bases and J by 1 base, 12 bases remained unmatched. From germline, CDR1 is SQVTM and CDR2 ANQGSEA. This CDR3 has 15 amino acids. This chain's CDR3 is CSAELPQGGSYEQYF. CDR3 bases: TGCAGCGCCGAACTACCACAGGGGGGATCCTACGAGCAGTACTTC.